This TCR beta chain was profiled in a study of blood T cells in healthy people across ages. A second PCR, run for about 6 to 11 cycles, used a sample-barcoded 5' primer plus a J-beta primer mix. TCRdb ran MiXCR on the 5' RACE reads and lists one entry per CDR3 protein. Of approximately 1.5 million distinct CDR3 sequences in the sample, roughly a third were seen once. The V gene end was trimmed by 2 bases and the J gene end by 4 bases; junction bases not matched to a gene: 7. Per germline, CDR1 DFQATT and CDR2 SNEGSKA (reference sequence). The CDR3 loop spans 14 amino acids. The source is a young woman in good health. The sequenced material came from blood. V is TRBV20-1 and J is TRBJ1-1, with 7 positions matching TRBD1. As DNA, the CDR3 is TGCAGTGCTAGATCCCCCGGACAGGCCACTGAAGCTTTCTTT. Translated, it gives CSARSPGQATEAFF.